The 27 T cell receptor beta chains presented below share a single source sample, sequenced in a study of T-cell memory formation after mild COVID-19. TCRdb re-called the 5' RACE reads through MiXCR, storing one row per CDR3 protein. The sample has more than 400,000 distinct CDR3 sequences; 18% are singletons. The specimen sequenced was PBMCs or a T cell subset sorted from them (not recorded which). Receptors originate from an adult woman who had mild COVID-19 (a few samples of this study predate the infection). Cell type and time point are not known.

This clonotype was seen a few times. The chain recombines TRBV5-5 with TRBJ2-5, with TRBD1 matching 11 bases. J lost 5 bases, V lost 3 bases, and 12 bases had no gene match. The germline CDR1 and CDR2 sequences are SGHKS and YYEKEE (reference sequence). The CDR3 covers 17 residues. The CDR3 DNA follows: TGTGCCAGCAGCTCGGACAGGGGGCCAAGGGACGGGGAGACCCAGTACTTC. Its translation: CASSSDRGPRDGETQYF.

The J gene is TRBJ1-6, the V gene TRBV12-3 or TRBV12-4; D unclear. V gave up 5 bases and J gave up 14 bases, with 10 bases separating them. CDR3 length: 11 amino acids. The CDR3 nucleotides read TGTGCCAGCAGTCGGGCCTCGACCCTCCACTTT. Protein product: CASSRASTLHF.

This sequence joins TRBV3-1 and TRBJ2-7; TRBD1 matches at 9 bases. The CDR3 contains 15 residues. Germline V gives CDR1 LGHDT, CDR2 YNNKEL (reference sequence). V lost 3 bases and J lost 5; bases outside the gene matches: 8. CDR3 region: CASSQPGTGIDEQYF. The CDR3, as DNA: TGTGCCAGCAGCCAGCCCGGGACAGGGATTGACGAGCAGTACTTC.

The V and J genes are TRBV20-1 and TRBJ1-2; D might be TRBD1 (6 bases). Trimming stripped 0 bases from V and 4 bases from J, with 15 bases between. Germline lookup yields CDR1 DFQATT and CDR2 SNEGSKA (reference sequence). The CDR3 runs 15 residues. CDR3 sequence: CSARDGAGDIYGYTF. The CDR3 nucleotides read TGCAGTGCTAGAGATGGGGCAGGGGACATCTATGGCTACACCTTC.

The rearrangement joins TRBV27 to TRBJ2-1, with no clear D. Trimming left V 6 bases short and J 5 bases short, with 14 bases between. The CDR3 covers 14 residues. The germline V gene has CDR1 MNHEY and CDR2 SMNVEV (reference sequence). The CDR3 spells CASSPRTNDNEQFF. CDR3 sequence (DNA): TGTGCCAGCAGCCCCCGGACGAACGACAATGAGCAGTTCTTC.

The V call is TRBV13, the J call TRBJ2-1, with no clear D. The CDR3 spans 15 residues. Germline loops: CDR1 PRHDT, CDR2 FYEKMQ (reference sequence). V lost 3 bases and J 5 bases, leaving 14 bases between the germline ends. CDR3: CASSFAGPHNNEQFF. The DNA for the CDR3 is TGTGCCAGCAGCTTCGCTGGCCCTCACAACAATGAGCAGTTCTTC.

Of note for this clonotype: A much larger clone differs from this one at a single base, so this may be a read error. The chain employs TRBV5-1 and TRBJ2-1; D unresolved. CDR1 and CDR2 from the germline V gene are SGHRS and YFSETQ. Deletions cut 4 bases from V and 2 bases from J, with 13 bases between. This CDR3 has 15 amino acids. CDR3 loop: CASSVGIRAYNEQFF. CDR3 sequence (DNA): TGCGCCAGCAGCGTGGGAATAAGGGCCTACAATGAGCAGTTCTTC.

The sample holds a few counts of this clonotype. This chain connects TRBV7-3 to TRBJ2-1, with 8 bases that match TRBD2. This CDR3 is built from 20 residues. The V segment lost 5 bases and the J segment 0 bases; nucleotides outside the gene matches: 18. Per the germline V gene, CDR1 is SGHTA and CDR2 is FQGTGA. For the CDR3, the DNA is TGTGCCAGCAGCCCACCGGGACTAGGGTATATGTTGAGCTCCTACAATGAGCAGTTCTTC. Its translation: CASSPPGLGYMLSSYNEQFF.

A few counts support this clonotype. The chain links TRBV12-3 or TRBV12-4 to TRBJ2-1, with a possible D match to TRBD1 (6 bases). Trimming took off 5 bases at V and 4 bases at J, with 18 bases between the two ends. The CDR3 contains 16 residues. CDR3 loop: CASSPQQGPSYNEQFF. The DNA of the CDR3 is TGTGCCAGCAGTCCCCAACAGGGTCCCTCGTACAATGAGCAGTTCTTC.

This clonotype was detected once. The chain recombines TRBV6-5 with TRBJ1-1; D perhaps matches TRBD1 (5 bases). Trimming shortened V by 2 bases and J by 1 base, and 11 bases separated the two germline ends. The germline gives CDR1 MNHEY, CDR2 SVGAGI. The CDR3 runs 15 residues. The DNA of the CDR3 is TGTGCCAGCAGTTACAGGTGGCAGGGGAACACTGAAGCTTTCTTT. Translating it yields CASSYRWQGNTEAFF.

This rearrangement joins TRBV2 to TRBJ1-2; TRBD1 aligns across 9 bases. The CDR3 is 15 amino acids. After removal of 2 bases from V and 6 bases from J, the junction contained 7 bases not matched to a gene. Germline V gene data show CDR1 as SNHLY and CDR2 as FYNNEI. The chain's CDR3 is CASSEQGQGWDGYTF. As DNA, the CDR3 is TGTGCCAGCAGTGAACAGGGACAGGGTTGGGATGGCTACACCTTC.

The V and J genes are TRBV20-1 and TRBJ1-1; D remains unclear. Germline loops: CDR1 DFQATT, CDR2 SNEGSKA (reference sequence). CDR3 length equals 17 residues. The CDR3 region is CSPMPGYLAQANTEAFF. CDR3 coding DNA: TGCAGCCCGATGCCGGGTTACTTGGCTCAAGCGAACACTGAAGCTTTCTTT.

The chain uses TRBV6-2 or TRBV6-3 and TRBJ1-5, with D perhaps matching TRBD1 (5 bases). With 5 bases removed from V and 2 bases from J, the gap between germline ends came to 13 bases. Germline V gives CDR1 MNHEY, CDR2 SVGEGT. This CDR3 is built from 15 residues. The CDR3 nucleotides are TGTGCCAGCAGTGCCCCCGGGACCCGCAATCAGCCCCAGCATTTT. It specifies CASSAPGTRNQPQHF.

The CDR3 DNA is TGCGCCAGCAGCCAAGACGTACTGAACTATGGCTACACCTTC. Residues: CASSQDVLNYGYTF. The V and J genes are TRBV4-1 and TRBJ1-2; D ambiguous. The CDR3 has 14 amino acids. Trimming removed 0 bases from V and 2 bases from J, with 7 bases in between. CDR1 and CDR2 from the germline V gene are MGHRA and YSYEKL.

The sample holds many counts of this clonotype. J is TRBJ2-3 and V is TRBV7-9, with TRBD2 matching over 10 bases. The ends lost 2 bases at V and 3 bases at J; junction bases unmatched: 8. The CDR3 is 17 residues long. The germline V gene encodes CDR1 SEHNR and CDR2 FQNEAQ (reference sequence). CDR3: CASSLLVGLALTDTQYF. DNA of the CDR3: TGTGCCAGCAGCTTATTGGTGGGACTAGCGTTGACAGATACGCAGTATTTT.

The chain couples TRBV5-6 to TRBJ2-3, with D maybe TRBD1 (6 bases). V was cut by 3 bases and J by 4 bases, with 15 bases left in between. This CDR3 has 15 amino acids. Germline CDR1 is SGHDT and CDR2 is YYEEEE. As DNA, the CDR3 is TGTGCCAGCAGCTCACTGACAGGCCCCGCAGATACGCAGTATTTT. Its translation: CASSSLTGPADTQYF. Together with reference TRBV5-6 and TRBJ2-3, the CDR3 gives the full variable domain: DAGVTQSPTHLIKTRGQQVTLRCSPKSGHDTVSWYQQALGQGPQFIFQYYEEEERQRGNFPDRFSGHQFPNYSSELNVNALLLGDSALYLCASSSLTGPADTQYFGPGTRLTVL.

Written as DNA, the CDR3 is TGCGCCAGCAGCTCCTCTACCTACGAGCAGTACTTC. This codes for CASSSSTYEQYF. The chain couples TRBV5-1 to TRBJ2-7; no reliable D call. The germline gives CDR1 SGHRS, CDR2 YFSETQ. V lost 3 bases to trimming and J lost 2 bases, with 6 bases between them. The CDR3 has 12 residues.

This clonotype was picked up a small number of times. The chain combines TRBV3-1 with TRBJ1-1; a possible D gene is TRBD1 (5 bases). Germline lookup yields CDR1 LGHDT and CDR2 YNNKEL (reference sequence). This CDR3 has 13 residues. Trimming shortened V by 3 bases and J by 6 bases, and 11 bases separated the two germline ends. Written as DNA, the CDR3 is TGTGCCAGCAGCCAGGCCCAGGGTCCTGAAGCTTTCTTT. Protein sequence: CASSQAQGPEAFF.

There are a few counts of this clonotype. The rearrangement uses TRBV7-9 and TRBJ2-3; tentative D call: TRBD2 (5 bases). Trimming took off 5 bases at V and 9 bases at J, with 15 bases between the two ends. Germline V gene sequence: CDR1 SEHNR, CDR2 FQNEAQ (reference sequence). CDR3 length: 13 amino acids. CDR3 bases: TGTGCCAGCAGCGCCGGCCTCGGGAAGACGCAGTATTTT. Its protein product is CASSAGLGKTQYF.

This chain links TRBV2 with TRBJ1-4; no definite D call. The CDR3 has 15 amino acids. CDR1 is SNHLY and CDR2 is FYNNEI in the germline V gene. The V end lost 6 bases, the J end lost 5 bases, and 16 bases lay between the germline ends. Here the CDR3 reads CASSLDGALNEKLFF. The DNA for the CDR3 is TGTGCCAGCAGCCTGGACGGCGCTTTGAATGAAAAACTGTTTTTT.

This clonotype showed up just a few times. The chain employs TRBV29-1 and TRBJ2-7; D is perhaps TRBD1 (6 bases). V lost 4 bases to trimming and J lost 5 bases, with 9 bases between them. CDR1 and CDR2 (germline): SQVTM, ANQGSEA. The CDR3 length is 11 residues. The CDR3 DNA follows: TGCAGCGTTGGGGGGCCAGACGAGCAGTACTTC. Translation gives CSVGGPDEQYF.

This clonotype was observed a few times. This rearrangement joins TRBV4-2 to TRBJ2-3, with TRBD2 identical over 8 bases. Trimming removed 0 bases from V and 4 bases from J; junction bases left unmatched: 15. The germline CDR1 and CDR2 sequences are LGHNA and YNFKEQ. The CDR3 is 19 residues long. The CDR3 DNA sequence: TGTGCCAGCAGCCAAGACCACCTGGGAGTTGCGGGGGGATCAGATACGCAGTATTTT. Its translation is CASSQDHLGVAGGSDTQYF.

This clonotype appeared a few times. Here the CDR3 reads CASSLVKGVTEAFF. DNA of the CDR3: TGCGCCAGCAGCTTGGTAAAAGGGGTTACTGAAGCTTTCTTT. The J gene is TRBJ1-1, the V gene TRBV5-1; TRBD1 might be the D (5 bases). The CDR3 is 14 residues long. Trimming took 0 bases from V and 5 from J, leaving 11 bases between them. Germline V gives CDR1 SGHRS, CDR2 YFSETQ.

Only a few counts were recorded for this clonotype. J is TRBJ2-6 and V is TRBV18; D is unresolved. The CDR3 is 16 residues long. Trimming stripped 3 bases from V and 0 bases from J, with 9 bases between. Germline V gene data show CDR1 as KGHSH and CDR2 as LQKENI. In nucleotides, the CDR3 is TGTGCCAGCTCACCGGTGGTTTCCTCTGGGGCCAACGTCCTGACTTTC. This gives the protein CASSPVVSSGANVLTF.

The chain uses TRBV7-9 and TRBJ1-1; 9 bases fit TRBD1. With V trimmed by 6 bases and J by 1 base, 6 bases remained unmatched. Germline CDR1 SEHNR, CDR2 FQNEAQ (reference sequence). This CDR3 spans 15 amino acids. CDR3 sequence: CASSITGGWNTEAFF. The CDR3 nucleotides read TGTGCCAGCAGTATCACAGGGGGCTGGAACACTGAAGCTTTCTTT.

This chain uses TRBV11-3 with TRBJ2-5; D is unresolved. V was clipped by 5 bases and J by 4 bases, with 11 bases between them. The CDR3 sequence is 13 residues long. Looked up from germline, CDR1 is SGHNT and CDR2 is YENEEA. CDR3 coding DNA: TGTGCCAGCAGCCCTAAACCCGGAGAGACCCAGTACTTC. Translating it yields CASSPKPGETQYF.

This clonotype was counted between two and nine times. The V call is TRBV7-9, the J call TRBJ2-5; D not certain. This CDR3 has 15 amino acids. The germline V gene encodes CDR1 SEHNR and CDR2 FQNEAQ (reference sequence). The ends were cut back, 5 bases at V and 4 bases at J, with 17 bases in the middle. CDR3 in amino acids: CASSILDTYGETQYF. The CDR3 DNA reads TGTGCCAGCAGCATTCTCGACACCTACGGAGAGACCCAGTACTTC. The full variable domain, in which reference TRBV7-9 and TRBJ2-5 provide the parts outside the CDR3, is DTGVSQNPRHKITKRGQNVTFRCDPISEHNRLYWYRQTLGQGPEFLTYFQNEAQLEKSRLLSDRFSAERPKGSFSTLEIQRTEQGDSAMYLCASSILDTYGETQYFGPGTRLLVL.